A selection of T cell receptor beta chains follows, all from one sample in a study of cytomegalovirus exposure and HLA in healthy donors. TCRdb keeps only in-frame clones here, not all; method: immunoSEQ multiplex PCR. The data contain approximately 150,000 clones, roughly 89% of them singletons. The sample consisted of PBMCs. The origin of the receptors is a man aged 18 to 29 in good health and CMV-seropositive. The CDR3 runs from the conserved cysteine through the conserved F or W. D genes are given only for firm matches. Not every row has a clone size; where given, it reads once, few, many or a size class.

clone size,D gene,V gene,J gene,CDR3 protein,CDR3 DNA
.,.,TRBV18,TRBJ2-2,CASPGIGKAGELFF,TGTGCCAGCCCCGGGATAGGGAAAGCCGGGGAGCTGTTTTTT
.,TRBD2,TRBV27,TRBJ2-7,CASSLGGSGLVVYEQYF,TGTGCCAGCAGTTTAGGGGGATCGGGACTAGTAGTCTACGAGCAGTACTTC
.,TRBD1,TRBV5-1,TRBJ2-4,CASSERQGSNIQYF,TGCGCCAGCAGCGAACGACAGGGGTCAAACATTCAGTACTTC
.,.,TRBV30,TRBJ1-2,CAWSVLTSLGYTF,TGTGCCTGGAGTGTACTGACTTCTCTTGGCTACACCTTC
.,.,TRBV10-2,TRBJ2-7,CASSESKWRDYEQYF,TGCGCCAGCAGTGAGTCGAAATGGCGGGACTACGAGCAGTACTTC
.,TRBD2,TRBV18,TRBJ2-4,CASSPALAGRDIQYF,TGTGCCAGCTCACCAGCCCTAGCGGGAAGGGACATTCAGTACTTC
.,.,TRBV2,TRBJ1-4,CASSESAGEKLFF,TGTGCCAGCAGTGAGTCGGCAGGTGAAAAACTGTTTTTT
once,.,TRBV27,TRBJ2-1,CASSLSQGRNYNEQFF,TGTGCCAGCAGTTTATCCCAGGGTAGAAACTACAATGAGCAGTTCTTC
once,.,TRBV27,TRBJ1-4,CASSPQQGWTNEKLFF,TGTGCCAGCAGTCCTCAACAGGGATGGACTAATGAAAAACTGTTTTTT
once,.,TRBV2,TRBJ1-1,CASKGNRLNTEAFF,TGTGCCAGCAAAGGCAACAGATTGAACACTGAAGCTTTCTTT
once,.,TRBV6-1,TRBJ1-1,CASSEQVLGSPEAFF,TGTGCCAGCAGTGAACAAGTTTTGGGTAGCCCTGAAGCTTTCTTT
.,TRBD1,TRBV29-1,TRBJ1-1,CSVDLGTGSTEAFF,TGCAGCGTTGACTTGGGGACAGGGAGTACTGAAGCTTTCTTT
.,.,TRBV2,TRBJ2-3,CASQGGLLQYF,TGTGCCAGTCAGGGGGGACTCTTGCAGTATTTT
.,TRBD1,TRBV18,TRBJ2-1,CASSLYRDRGLNEQFF,TGTGCCAGCTCCCTATACCGGGACAGGGGCCTCAATGAGCAGTTCTTC
.,TRBD2,TRBV9,TRBJ2-7,CARGSGEGLNEQYF,TGTGCCAGGGGGTCTGGGGAGGGCTTAAACGAGCAGTACTTC
.,TRBD1,TRBV5-1,TRBJ1-1,CASSLGQGAFTEAFF,TGCGCCAGCAGCTTGGGACAGGGGGCGTTTACTGAAGCTTTCTTT
.,.,TRBV13,TRBJ1-1,CASSPRGYTEAFF,TGTGCCAGCAGCCCCAGGGGCTACACTGAAGCTTTCTTT
.,.,TRBV2,TRBJ2-5,CASLTGRETQYF,TGTGCCAGCCTAACAGGGCGGGAGACCCAGTACTTC
.,.,TRBV29-1,TRBJ2-3,CSTRTMSPGDTQYF,TGCAGCACGAGAACCATGTCCCCCGGGGATACGCAGTATTTT
.,TRBD1,TRBV6-1,TRBJ2-7,CASNPTGHHEQYF,TGTGCCAGCAATCCGACAGGGCACCACGAGCAGTACTTC
.,TRBD1,TRBV30,TRBJ2-3,CAWRWDRDGTDTQYF,TGTGCCTGGAGATGGGACAGGGATGGGACGGATACGCAGTATTTT
.,.,TRBV27,TRBJ1-6,CASSLGRGSNSPLHF,TGTGCCAGCAGTTTGGGCAGGGGAAGTAATTCACCCCTCCACTTT
.,.,TRBV27,TRBJ1-4,CASSLSQGNEKLFF,TGTGCCAGCAGTTTATCCCAGGGAAATGAAAAACTGTTTTTT
.,.,TRBV6-5,TRBJ1-4,CASSRGRSELFF,TGTGCCAGCAGCCGAGGGAGGTCCGAACTGTTTTTT
.,TRBD2,TRBV7-9,TRBJ2-3,CASSLEGLAVDTQYF,TGTGCCAGCAGCTTGGAGGGACTAGCAGTAGATACGCAGTATTTT
few,TRBD2,TRBV7-2,TRBJ2-5,CASSRRASGMGETQYF,TGTGCCAGCAGCCGTCGGGCTAGCGGGATGGGTGAGACCCAGTACTTC
.,.,TRBV28,TRBJ2-5,CASSLFPKGYQETQYF,TGTGCCAGCAGTTTATTTCCTAAGGGGTACCAAGAGACCCAGTACTTC
.,.,TRBV5-1,TRBJ2-7,CASSLVVSSYEQYF,TGCGCCAGCAGCTTGGTGGTGAGCTCCTACGAGCAGTACTTC
.,.,TRBV25-1,TRBJ2-2,CASSEYYTGELFF,TGTGCCAGCAGTGAGTACTACACCGGGGAGCTGTTTTTT
.,TRBD1,TRBV6-5,TRBJ1-6,CASSYADRGRSPLHF,TGTGCCAGCAGTTACGCAGACAGGGGGCGGTCACCCCTCCACTTT
.,TRBD1,TRBV6-1,TRBJ1-5,CASSEGTGFYQPQHF,TGTGCCAGCAGTGAAGGGACAGGGTTCTATCAGCCCCAGCATTTT
.,.,TRBV9,TRBJ2-1,CASSVQGSRGEQFF,TGTGCCAGCAGCGTACAAGGGAGTCGTGGTGAGCAGTTCTTC
.,TRBD2,TRBV30,TRBJ2-7,CAWSALGPGGTYEQYF,TGTGCCTGGAGTGCTCTAGGTCCGGGAGGCACATACGAGCAGTACTTC
.,.,TRBV19,TRBJ1-1,CASRRGASNTEAFF,TGTGCCAGTAGAAGGGGCGCCTCGAACACTGAAGCTTTCTTT
.,TRBD2,TRBV4-1,TRBJ2-1,CASSQDVTSGGAAFF,TGCGCCAGCAGCCAAGATGTTACGAGCGGGGGGGCCGCGTTCTTC
.,.,TRBV5-1,TRBJ1-1,CASRTDPNTEAFF,TGCGCCAGCCGTACAGATCCGAACACTGAAGCTTTCTTT
.,.,TRBV4-1,TRBJ1-1,CASSQNREGQEAFF,TGCGCCAGCAGCCAGAATCGGGAAGGCCAGGAAGCTTTCTTT
once,.,TRBV9,TRBJ2-3,CASSPAGGGVDTQYF,TGTGCCAGCAGCCCAGCTGGGGGGGGCGTAGATACGCAGTATTTT
.,.,TRBV6-1,TRBJ2-7,CASRLLFSSYEQYF,TGTGCCAGCAGACTACTCTTTAGCTCCTACGAGCAGTACTTC